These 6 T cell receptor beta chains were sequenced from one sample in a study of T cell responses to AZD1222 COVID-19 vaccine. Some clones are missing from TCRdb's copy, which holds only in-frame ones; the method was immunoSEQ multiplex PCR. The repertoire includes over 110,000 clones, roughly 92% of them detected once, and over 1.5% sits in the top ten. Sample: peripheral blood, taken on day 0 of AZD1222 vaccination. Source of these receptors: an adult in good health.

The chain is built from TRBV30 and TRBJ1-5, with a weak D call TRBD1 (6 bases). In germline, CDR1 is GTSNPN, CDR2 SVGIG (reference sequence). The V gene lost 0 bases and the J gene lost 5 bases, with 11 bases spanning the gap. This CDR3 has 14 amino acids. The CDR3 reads CAWSVLTGDQPQHF. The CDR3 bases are TGTGCCTGGAGTGTTCTGACAGGCGATCAGCCCCAGCATTTT.

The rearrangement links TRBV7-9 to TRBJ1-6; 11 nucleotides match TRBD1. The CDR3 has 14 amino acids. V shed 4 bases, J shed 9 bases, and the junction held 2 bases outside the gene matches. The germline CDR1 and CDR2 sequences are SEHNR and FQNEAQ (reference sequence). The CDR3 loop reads CASSSGQGASPLHF. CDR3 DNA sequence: TGTGCCAGCAGCTCCGGACAGGGGGCTTCACCCCTCCACTTT.

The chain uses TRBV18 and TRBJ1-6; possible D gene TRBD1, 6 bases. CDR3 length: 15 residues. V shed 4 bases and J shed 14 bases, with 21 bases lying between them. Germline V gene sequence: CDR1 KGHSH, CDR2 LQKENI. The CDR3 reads CASSRSGQSLVALHF. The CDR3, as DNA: TGTGCCAGCTCACGTTCCGGACAGTCCCTTGTGGCCCTCCACTTT.

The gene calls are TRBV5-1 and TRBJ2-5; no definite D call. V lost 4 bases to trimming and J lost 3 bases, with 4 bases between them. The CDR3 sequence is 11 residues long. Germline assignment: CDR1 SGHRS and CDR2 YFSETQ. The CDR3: CASSIEETQYF. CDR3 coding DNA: TGCGCCAGCAGCATAGAAGAGACCCAGTACTTC.

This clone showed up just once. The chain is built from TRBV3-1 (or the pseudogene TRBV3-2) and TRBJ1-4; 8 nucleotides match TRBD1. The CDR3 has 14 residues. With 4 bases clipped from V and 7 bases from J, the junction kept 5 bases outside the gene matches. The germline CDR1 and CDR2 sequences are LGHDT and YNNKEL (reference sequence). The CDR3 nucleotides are TGTGCCAGCAGCCCCCGGGACAGGTCTGAAAAACTGTTTTTT. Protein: CASSPRDRSEKLFF.

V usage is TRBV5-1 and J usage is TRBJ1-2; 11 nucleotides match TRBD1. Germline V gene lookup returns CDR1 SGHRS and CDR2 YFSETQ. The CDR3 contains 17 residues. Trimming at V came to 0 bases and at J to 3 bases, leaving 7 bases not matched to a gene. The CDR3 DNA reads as TGCGCCAGCAGCTTGGACCCGGCGGGACAGGGGGACTATGGCTACACCTTC. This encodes CASSLDPAGQGDYGYTF.